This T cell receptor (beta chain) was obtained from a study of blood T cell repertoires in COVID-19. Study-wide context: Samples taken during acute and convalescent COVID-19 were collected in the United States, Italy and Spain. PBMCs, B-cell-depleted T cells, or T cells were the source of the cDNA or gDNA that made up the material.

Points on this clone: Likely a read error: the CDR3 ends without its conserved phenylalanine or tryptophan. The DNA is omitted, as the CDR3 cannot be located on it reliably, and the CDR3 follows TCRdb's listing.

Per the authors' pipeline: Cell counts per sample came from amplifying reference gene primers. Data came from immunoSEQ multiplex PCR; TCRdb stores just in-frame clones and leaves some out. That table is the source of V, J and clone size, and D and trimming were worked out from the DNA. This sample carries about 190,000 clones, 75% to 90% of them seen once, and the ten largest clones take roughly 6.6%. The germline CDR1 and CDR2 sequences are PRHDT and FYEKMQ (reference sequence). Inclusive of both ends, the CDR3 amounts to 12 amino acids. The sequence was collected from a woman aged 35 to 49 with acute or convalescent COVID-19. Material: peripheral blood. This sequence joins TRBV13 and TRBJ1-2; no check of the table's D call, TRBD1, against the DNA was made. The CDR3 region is CASSEGQGAPLL.